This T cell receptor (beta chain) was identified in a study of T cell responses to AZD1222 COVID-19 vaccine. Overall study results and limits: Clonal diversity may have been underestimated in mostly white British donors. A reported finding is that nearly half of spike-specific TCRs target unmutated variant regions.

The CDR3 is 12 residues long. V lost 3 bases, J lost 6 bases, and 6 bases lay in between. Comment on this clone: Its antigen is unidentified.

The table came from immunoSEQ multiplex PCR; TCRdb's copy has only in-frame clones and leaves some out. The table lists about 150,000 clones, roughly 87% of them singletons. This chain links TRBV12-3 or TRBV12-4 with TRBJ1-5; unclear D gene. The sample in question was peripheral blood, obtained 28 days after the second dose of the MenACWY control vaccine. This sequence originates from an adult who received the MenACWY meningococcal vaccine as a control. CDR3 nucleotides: TGTGCCAGCAGTTTGCGAGGTCAGCCCCAGCATTTT. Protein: CASSLRGQPQHF.